The rows below give T cell receptor beta chains drawn from one sample of a study of shared clonotypes between healthy human individuals. Generated by immunoSEQ multiplex PCR, the TCRdb table keeps only in-frame clones and is missing some. The sample records roughly 2,500,000 clones, over 85% being singletons. Sequences were obtained from naive CD4+ T cells from PBMCs. The receptors were gathered from a man between 18 and 29 years old in good health. Some clones in this sample may be carry-over from other donors' samples. CDR3s include the opening cysteine and the closing phenylalanine or tryptophan. D genes are given only for firm matches. Size is omitted from some rows. Given values are once, few, many or a class for expanded clones.

d_call j_call v_call clone_size cdr3_nt cdr3_aa
. TRBJ2-5 TRBV2 . TGTGCCAGCAGCCCTATAGCACAAGAGACCCAGTACTTC CASSPIAQETQYF
. TRBJ2-2 TRBV5-1 . TGCGCCAGCAGCGCCGGGGGATTCACCGGGGAGCTGTTTTTT CASSAGGFTGELFF
TRBD2 TRBJ2-3 TRBV9 . TGTGCCAGCAGCGCTGGACTAGCTTTTGGCACAGATACGCAGTATTTT CASSAGLAFGTDTQYF
. TRBJ2-5 TRBV5-1 . TGCGCCAGCAGCTTAGGCGTGCCCGAGACCCAGTACTTC CASSLGVPETQYF
TRBD1 TRBJ1-1 TRBV6-6 . TGTGCCAGCAGTTATCCTACAGGGGACACTGAAGCTTTCTTT CASSYPTGDTEAFF
. TRBJ2-1 TRBV9 . TGTGCCAGCAGCGGGAGCGCAGCCTCCTACAATGAGCAGTTCTTC CASSGSAASYNEQFF
TRBD1 TRBJ2-1 TRBV5-4 . TGTGCCAGCAGCCGGAAATTTGGGACAGGGTTCAATGAGCAGTTCTTC CASSRKFGTGFNEQFF
. TRBJ2-5 TRBV5-6 . TGTGCCAGCAGGCAGGGAGTGTACCAAGAGACCCAGTACTTC CASRQGVYQETQYF
. TRBJ1-1 TRBV11-2 . TGTGCCAGCAGCCCGACGTCCCTTGGGACTGAAGCTTTCTTT CASSPTSLGTEAFF
. TRBJ2-3 TRBV6-1 . TGTGCCAGCAGTGAAGCGGGGGGATGGTACGGACCTGCCGCCATCGATACGCAGTATTTT CASSEAGGWYGPAAIDTQYF
TRBD1 TRBJ2-3 TRBV27 . TGTGCCAGCAGTCCCGGGACAGGGGGGAGCACAGATACGCAGTATTTT CASSPGTGGSTDTQYF
. TRBJ2-3 TRBV5-1 . TGCGCCAGCAGCCCGGGGGCCTCAACAGATACGCAGTATTTT CASSPGASTDTQYF
TRBD1 TRBJ1-1 TRBV5-6 few TGTGCCAGCAGCCCCGCAGGGGGTAACACTGAAGCTTTCTTT CASSPAGGNTEAFF
. TRBJ1-2 TRBV2 once TGTGCCAGCAGTGATGGTGGGGCAAGCTCGGGTGGCTACACCTTC CASSDGGASSGGYTF
TRBD1 TRBJ2-1 TRBV7-6 once TGTGCCAGCAGCTTACCTCTACGACAGGGGAACTACAATGAGCAGTTCTTC CASSLPLRQGNYNEQFF
TRBD1 TRBJ1-2 TRBV28 . TGTGCCAGCAGTTCCGACAGGGGCTATGGCTACACCTTC CASSSDRGYGYTF
. TRBJ2-7 TRBV9 few TGTGCCAGCAGCCCTAGACTTGGGTCCTACGAGCAGTACTTC CASSPRLGSYEQYF
. TRBJ1-3 TRBV18 . TGTGCCAGCTCACCAGGGCAGGCCTCTGGAAACACCATATATTTT CASSPGQASGNTIYF
. TRBJ2-3 TRBV5-1 once TGCGCCAGCAGCCGCTCTGAGGGCGCCGATACGCAGTATTTT CASSRSEGADTQYF
. TRBJ2-3 TRBV5-1 . TGCGCCAGCAGCTTGTTAGTTACTAGCACAGATACGCAGTATTTT CASSLLVTSTDTQYF
TRBD1 TRBJ1-1 TRBV28 . TGTGCCAGCAGCCCGGACAGGTTCGGTATCATGAACACTGAAGCTTTCTTT CASSPDRFGIMNTEAFF
TRBD1 TRBJ1-4 TRBV28 . TGTGCCAGCAGTTTGGGCGGGCAGGGGGATGAAAAACTGTTTTTT CASSLGGQGDEKLFF
. TRBJ2-2 TRBV11-3 . TGTGCCAGCAGCTTAGGGGACACCGGGGAGCTGTTTTTT CASSLGDTGELFF
. TRBJ1-1 TRBV28 . TGTGCCAGCAGTACCCTTCAGAATGAAGCTTTCTTT CASSTLQNEAFF
TRBD1 TRBJ2-7 TRBV7-9 . TGTGCCAGCAGCTTAAGGGGGACAGGGGCCTACGAGCAGTACTTC CASSLRGTGAYEQYF
. TRBJ2-3 TRBV9 . TGTGCCAGCAGCCCCGAAGGGCAGGCAGATACGCAGTATTTT CASSPEGQADTQYF
. TRBJ1-3 TRBV7-2 . TGTGCCAGCAGCTTAGACTCTGGAAACACCATATATTTT CASSLDSGNTIYF
. TRBJ2-3 TRBV7-2 . TGTGCCAGCAGCTCGGGTGGACGAGGAGATACGCAGTATTTT CASSSGGRGDTQYF
. TRBJ2-3 TRBV9 . TGTGCCAGCAGCGTAGATCGCCTCACCACAGATACGCAGTATTTT CASSVDRLTTDTQYF
TRBD2 TRBJ2-1 TRBV6-1 . TGTGCCAGCACCCGGGGGGATGAGCAGTTCTTC CASTRGDEQFF
. TRBJ1-1 TRBV28 once TGTGCCAGCAGTAGTCAATACAGCTTTCGGGCTTTCTTT CASSSQYSFRAFF
TRBD2 TRBJ2-1 TRBV28 once TGTGCCAGCAGTTCCCGGGGGGGGTACAATGAGCAGTTCTTC CASSSRGGYNEQFF
. TRBJ1-1 TRBV27 . TGTGCCAGCAGACTACGCCCAGGGCCGAGGGAGAACACTGAAGCTTTCTTT CASRLRPGPRENTEAFF